Below are 4 T cell receptor beta chains sequenced from a single sample in a study of T-cell reconstitution after alpha-beta-depleted transplantation in children. Preparation of the TCRbeta library involved a method that used unique molecular identifiers. TCRdb re-called the PCR reads through MiXCR, storing one row per CDR3 protein. The sample includes around 90,000 distinct CDR3 sequences, roughly a sixth seen only once; the top ten take 20%. Source: PBMCs, mostly from graft donor cells, taken 180 days after TCRalphabeta/CD19-depleted stem cell transplant. The receptors here all came from a male patient aged 2 to 9 who had a stem cell transplant for acute lymphoblastic leukemia, so the T cells may come from the graft donor.

This clonotype was found a few times. The V gene is TRBV20-1, the J gene TRBJ2-3; D gene uncertain. This CDR3 is built from 11 residues. Trimming took off 1 base at V and 6 bases at J, with 5 bases between the two ends. Germline lookup yields CDR1 DFQATT and CDR2 SNEGSKA (reference sequence). This chain's CDR3 is CSARVVDTQYF. The DNA of the CDR3 is TGCAGTGCTAGAGTCGTCGATACGCAGTATTTT.

This clonotype was detected a few times. V usage is TRBV27 and J usage is TRBJ2-2; D might be TRBD1 (5 bases). V gave up 6 bases and J gave up 1 base, with 9 bases separating them. Germline assignment: CDR1 MNHEY and CDR2 SMNVEV (reference sequence). This CDR3 spans 14 amino acids. The chain's CDR3 is CASSIGQNTGELFF. For the CDR3, the DNA is TGTGCCAGCAGCATCGGACAGAACACCGGGGAGCTGTTTTTT.

Many counts were recorded for this clonotype. This sequence joins TRBV7-8 and TRBJ1-6, with a possible D match to TRBD1 (6 bases). CDR3 size: 13 residues. The V gene lost 9 bases and the J gene lost 8 bases, with 14 bases spanning the gap. Germline assignment: CDR1 SGHVS and CDR2 FQNEAQ. CDR3 sequence: CARTGTLHSPLHF. In DNA, the CDR3 is TGTGCCAGGACCGGGACACTCCATTCACCCCTCCACTTT.

This clonotype appeared a few times. The rearrangement links TRBV7-9 to TRBJ2-5; D may be TRBD2 (5 bases). V was clipped by 3 bases and J by 9 bases, with 8 bases between them. Germline CDR1 reads SEHNR; CDR2 reads FQNEAQ (reference sequence). CDR3 length: 11 amino acids. As DNA, the CDR3 is TGTGCCAGCAGCTTGGGAGCGGCCCAGTACTTC. Translation gives CASSLGAAQYF.